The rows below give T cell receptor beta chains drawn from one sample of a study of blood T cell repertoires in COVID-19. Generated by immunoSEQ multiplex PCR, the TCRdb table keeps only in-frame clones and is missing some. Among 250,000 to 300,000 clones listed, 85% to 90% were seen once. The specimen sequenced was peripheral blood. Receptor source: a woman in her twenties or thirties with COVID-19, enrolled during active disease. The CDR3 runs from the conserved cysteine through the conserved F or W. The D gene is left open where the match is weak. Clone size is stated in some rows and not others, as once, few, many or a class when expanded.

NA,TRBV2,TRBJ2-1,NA,CASSRQGLSYNEQFF,TGTGCCAGCAGCCGACAGGGACTTTCCTACAATGAGCAGTTCTTC
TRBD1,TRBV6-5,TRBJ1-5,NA,CASSLQGQGVSPQHF,TGTGCCAGCAGCCTACAGGGACAGGGGGTCTCGCCCCAGCATTTT
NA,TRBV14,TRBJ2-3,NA,CASSQGHYSTDTQYF,TGTGCCAGCAGCCAAGGGCACTATAGCACAGATACGCAGTATTTT
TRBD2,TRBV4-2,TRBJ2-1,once,CASSQEGRTSENNEQFF,TGTGCCAGCAGCCAAGAGGGCAGGACTAGCGAGAACAATGAGCAGTTCTTC
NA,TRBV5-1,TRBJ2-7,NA,CASEYHSVPYEQYF,TGCGCCAGCGAGTACCATAGCGTACCCTACGAGCAGTACTTC
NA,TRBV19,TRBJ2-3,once,CASSFHSDTQYF,TGTGCCAGTAGTTTCCATTCCGATACGCAGTATTTT
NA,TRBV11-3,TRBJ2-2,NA,CASSSRTGGTTGELFF,TGTGCCAGCAGCTCCCGGACTGGCGGAACCACCGGGGAGCTGTTTTTT
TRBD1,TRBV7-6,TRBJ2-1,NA,CASSLRDSTYNEQFF,TGTGCCAGCAGCTTAAGGGACAGTACCTACAATGAGCAGTTCTTC
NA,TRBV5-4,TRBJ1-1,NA,CASSSPPGLTPEAFF,TGTGCCAGCAGCTCCCCCCCAGGACTAACCCCTGAAGCTTTCTTT
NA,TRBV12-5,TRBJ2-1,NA,CASAPLTFKQFF,TGTGCTAGTGCCCCCTTGACTTTTAAGCAGTTCTTC
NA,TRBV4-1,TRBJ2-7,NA,CASSHNAGYEQYF,TGCGCCAGCAGCCACAATGCAGGCTACGAGCAGTACTTC
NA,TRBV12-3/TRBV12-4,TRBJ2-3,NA,CASRSFYTQYF,TGTGCCAGCAGATCCTTCTATACGCAGTATTTT
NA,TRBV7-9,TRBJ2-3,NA,CATNRGRGFTDTQYF,TGTGCCACCAACCGGGGGCGGGGGTTCACAGATACGCAGTATTTT
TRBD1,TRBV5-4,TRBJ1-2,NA,CASSSNLQGAGGYTF,TGTGCCAGCAGCTCAAACTTACAGGGGGCGGGTGGCTACACCTTC
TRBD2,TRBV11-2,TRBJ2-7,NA,CASSLGGGAEQYF,TGTGCCAGCAGCTTAGGCGGGGGGGCCGAGCAGTACTTC